Following are 30 T cell receptor beta chains from one sample sequenced in a study of Ad26.COV2.S vaccination and SARS-CoV-2 variants. The assay was immunoSEQ multiplex PCR, and TCRdb's table has in-frame clones only and misses some. The sample includes about 280,000 clones, about 90% of them seen just once. Specified treatment: some 20 received Ad26.COV2.S at low or high dose, single or two shots; roughly five received placebo; per-sample allocation not given. The investigators took samples on day 63 after the first vaccine or placebo injection. The material sequenced was peripheral blood, taken in a trial of Ad26.COV2.S vaccine versus placebo. All receptors come from a person between 18 and 59 years old who received the Ad26.COV2.S COVID-19 vaccine or a placebo.

This chain connects TRBV4-1 to TRBJ1-2; 7 bases are a match to TRBD1. Trimming cost V 4 bases and J 8 bases; bases outside gene matches: 16. CDR3 length: 16 residues. Germline CDR1 reads MGHRA; CDR2 reads YSYEKL. This chain's CDR3 is CASSRPDPDRTQGYTF. CDR3 coding DNA: TGCGCCAGCAGCCGACCAGACCCGGACAGGACTCAGGGCTACACCTTC.

V is TRBV25-1 and J is TRBJ1-1; a weak D match, TRBD1 (5 bases). The germline CDR1 and CDR2 sequences are MGHDK and SYGVNS. V lost 1 base and J lost 3, with 12 bases in between. The CDR3 spans 15 residues. The CDR3 sequence: CASSEFRGRDTEAFF. Here the CDR3 DNA reads TGTGCCAGCAGTGAATTCCGGGGCAGGGACACTGAAGCTTTCTTT.

The chain employs TRBV10-3 and TRBJ1-1; D remains unclear. V was trimmed by 6 bases and J by 11 bases, leaving 16 bases between them. Germline V gene lookup returns CDR1 ENHRY and CDR2 SYGVKD. CDR3 length: 12 residues. CDR3 protein: CAIRAETGRAFF. CDR3 bases: TGTGCCATCAGAGCTGAAACGGGTCGGGCTTTCTTT.

The gene calls are TRBV9 and TRBJ2-3, with D perhaps matching TRBD1 (6 bases). V was clipped by 4 bases and J by 1 base, with 16 bases between them. The CDR3 totals 16 residues. CDR1 is SGDLS, CDR2 YYNGEE, per germline. CDR3 loop: CASSLEQGRGTDTQYF. In DNA form, the CDR3 reads TGTGCCAGCAGCTTGGAACAGGGACGAGGCACAGATACGCAGTATTTT.

The chain links TRBV9 to TRBJ1-4, with D unclear. The CDR3 is 14 residues long. The V end lost 4 bases, the J end lost 4 bases, and 11 bases lay between the germline ends. Germline loops: CDR1 SGDLS, CDR2 YYNGEE. CDR3 sequence reads: CASSPGPINEKLFF. CDR3 sequence (DNA): TGTGCCAGCAGCCCCGGACCGATTAATGAAAAACTGTTTTTT.

The chain employs TRBV5-1 and TRBJ2-1; 11 bases map to TRBD2. Germline V lookup: CDR1 SGHRS, CDR2 YFSETQ. The length of the CDR3 is 16 residues. J was trimmed by 9 bases and V by 0 bases; bases with no gene match: 8. CDR3 region: CASSLEPSGRNSEQFF. For the CDR3, the DNA is TGCGCCAGCAGCTTGGAACCTAGCGGGAGGAACAGTGAGCAGTTCTTC.

The rearrangement joins TRBV5-4 to TRBJ2-3; 13 positions match TRBD2. CDR3 size: 18 residues. In germline, CDR1 is SGHNT, CDR2 YYREEE (reference sequence). Trimming at V came to 2 bases and at J to 0 bases, leaving 6 bases not matched to a gene. The CDR3 bases are TGTGCCAGCAGCTTACGGACTAGCGGGAGCCCTAGCACAGATACGCAGTATTTT. Translated: CASSLRTSGSPSTDTQYF. Based on the CDR3 plus reference TRBV5-4 and TRBJ2-3, the full variable domain is ETGVTQSPTHLIKTRGQQVTLRCSSQSGHNTVSWYQQALGQGPQFIFQYYREEENGRGNFPPRFSGLQFPNYSSELNVNALELDDSALYLCASSLRTSGSPSTDTQYFGPGTRLTVL.

The chain has TRBV5-4 and TRBJ1-2; weak D call: TRBD1 (6 bases). The CDR3 has 18 amino acids. Germline V CDR1 and CDR2: SGHNT, YYREEE (reference sequence). Deletions cut 5 bases from V and 2 bases from J, with 25 bases between. The CDR3 coding sequence is TGTGCCAGCAGACCGGAGGTCGGGACACCATCCAGGAACTATGGCTACACCTTC. Amino acids: CASRPEVGTPSRNYGYTF. Based on the CDR3 plus reference TRBV5-4 and TRBJ1-2, the full variable domain is ETGVTQSPTHLIKTRGQQVTLRCSSQSGHNTVSWYQQALGQGPQFIFQYYREEENGRGNFPPRFSGLQFPNYSSELNVNALELDDSALYLCASRPEVGTPSRNYGYTFGSGTRLTVV.

CDR3 residues: CASSIGKGAIYEQYF. CDR3 coding DNA: TGTGCCAGTAGTATAGGGAAGGGGGCTATCTACGAGCAGTACTTC. The chain has TRBV19 and TRBJ2-7; 7 bases agree with TRBD1. Trimming removed 1 base from V and 3 bases from J; junction bases left unmatched: 6. The CDR3 length is 15 residues. The germline V gene encodes CDR1 LNHDA and CDR2 SQIVND (reference sequence).

The V gene is TRBV3-1 (or the pseudogene TRBV3-2), the J gene TRBJ2-2; 15 nucleotides agree with TRBD2. Germline V gene lookup returns CDR1 LGHDT and CDR2 YNNKEL (reference sequence). CDR3 length equals 21 residues. Trimming cost V 1 base and J 6 bases; bases outside gene matches: 15. The CDR3 sequence is CASSQVYLWGLAGGPAGELFF. The CDR3, as DNA: TGTGCCAGCAGCCAAGTTTATTTGTGGGGACTAGCGGGGGGACCAGCCGGGGAGCTGTTTTTT.

Only a few counts were recorded for this clone. The rearrangement links TRBV2 to TRBJ2-7; 9 nucleotides agree with TRBD1. Germline CDR1 and CDR2: SNHLY and FYNNEI. V dropped 4 bases and J dropped 2; count of bases not matched to a gene: 6. The CDR3 consists of 15 residues. CDR3 coding DNA: TGTGCCAGCAGTGGAATTCGGACAGGGGCCTACGAGCAGTACTTC. It encodes CASSGIRTGAYEQYF. The whole variable domain, filled in from reference TRBV2 and TRBJ2-7, reads EPEVTQTPSHQVTQMGQEVILRCVPISNHLYFYWYRQILGQKVEFLVSFYNNEISEKSEIFDDQFSVERPDGSNFTLKIRSTKLEDSAMYFCASSGIRTGAYEQYFGPGTRLTVT.

This rearrangement joins TRBV3-1 (or the pseudogene TRBV3-2) to TRBJ2-7, with TRBD2 identical over 12 bases. The germline gives CDR1 LGHDT, CDR2 YNNKEL (reference sequence). The CDR3 consists of 15 residues. Trimming cost V 1 base and J 4 bases; bases outside gene matches: 2. The DNA of the CDR3 is TGTGCCAGCAGCCAAGGAACTAGCGGGGGGTACGAGCAGTACTTC. The encoded protein is CASSQGTSGGYEQYF.

The chain couples TRBV23-1 to TRBJ2-4, with unresolved D. TRBV23-1 belongs to the ORF category, with a function that is uncertain. The CDR3 extends over 13 amino acids. Between the trimmed V and J ends, which lost 10 bases and 0 bases, there was a span of 10 bases. CDR3 sequence (DNA): TGCGCCAACATACCAGAAGCCAAAAACATTCAGTACTTC. Its protein is CANIPEAKNIQYF.

This clone turned up a few times. The V call is TRBV19, the J call TRBJ1-6; no clear D gene. Per germline, CDR1 LNHDA and CDR2 SQIVND (reference sequence). V was cut by 5 bases and J by 5 bases, with 10 bases left in between. The CDR3 spans 14 residues. CDR3 in DNA: TGTGCCAGTAGTGTCTCGGGGAATAATTCACCCCTCCACTTT. It specifies CASSVSGNNSPLHF.

The rearrangement links TRBV6-2 or TRBV6-3 to TRBJ1-6; no clear D. Germline V lookup: CDR1 MNHEY, CDR2 SVGEGT. Trimming stripped 5 bases from V and 9 bases from J, with 11 bases between. The CDR3 loop spans 13 amino acids. DNA of the CDR3: TGTGCCAGCAGTGTAGGGATCGGTTCACCCCTCCACTTT. Its protein is CASSVGIGSPLHF.

The chain is built from TRBV7-9 and TRBJ2-7; 14 bases align to TRBD2. Germline V CDR1 and CDR2: SEHNR, FQNEAQ (reference sequence). V trimming: 5 bases; J trimming: 5 bases; junction bases outside the gene matches: 14. This CDR3 spans 18 amino acids. This CDR3 is CASSEGRLAGGLRDEQYF. The CDR3 coding sequence is TGTGCCAGCAGCGAGGGGAGACTAGCGGGAGGGCTTCGGGACGAGCAGTACTTC.

V and J are TRBV4-3 and TRBJ2-1; perhaps TRBD2 as D (7 bases). Germline V gives CDR1 LGHNA, CDR2 YSLEER. Trimming removed 0 bases from V and 2 bases from J, with 17 bases in between. The CDR3 loop spans 18 amino acids. The CDR3 here is CASSQESGGASTYNEQFF. The CDR3, as DNA: TGCGCCAGCAGCCAAGAATCGGGGGGCGCGTCCACCTACAATGAGCAGTTCTTC.

The J gene is TRBJ2-5, the V gene TRBV3-1 (or the pseudogene TRBV3-2), with 12 bases fitting TRBD2. Germline loops: CDR1 LGHDT, CDR2 YNNKEL (reference sequence). This CDR3 contains 16 residues. The V gene end was trimmed by 4 bases and the J gene end by 2 bases; junction bases not matched to a gene: 5. The CDR3 DNA reads as TGTGCCAGCAGCCCCCTCCTAGCGGGGGGGCAAGAGACCCAGTACTTC. Protein: CASSPLLAGGQETQYF.

The chain joins TRBV30 to TRBJ2-1; no reliable D call. The CDR3 consists of 13 residues. Trimming pared 3 bases from V and 9 bases from J, leaving 15 bases between. Germline V CDR1 and CDR2: GTSNPN, SVGIG (reference sequence). CDR3 sequence: CAWRRPPSGEQFF. The CDR3 DNA is TGTGCCTGGAGGCGACCCCCAAGTGGTGAGCAGTTCTTC. The whole variable domain, remainder taken from reference TRBV30 and TRBJ2-1, is SQTIHQWPATLVQPVGSPLSLECTVEGTSNPNLYWYRQAAGRGLQLLFYSVGIGQISSEVPQNLSASRPQDRQFILSSKKLLLSDSGFYLCAWRRPPSGEQFFGPGTRLTVL.

The rearrangement links TRBV21-1 to TRBJ1-5. TRBV21-1 counts as a pseudogene. This CDR3 has 13 amino acids. The CDR3 reads CASSDKRPGPQHF. Here the CDR3 DNA reads TGTGCCAGCAGCGACAAGCGTCCCGGGCCCCAGCATTTT.

This clone was recorded once. The rearrangement joins TRBV19 to TRBJ2-5; the D gene is possibly TRBD2 (5 bases). Germline lookup yields CDR1 LNHDA and CDR2 SQIVND (reference sequence). The ends were cut back, 4 bases at V and 4 bases at J, with 13 bases in the middle. CDR3 size: 14 residues. The CDR3 DNA sequence: TGTGCCAGTAGTAACGGACGAGGAGGAGAGACCCAGTACTTC. Translation gives CASSNGRGGETQYF. The full variable domain, its missing parts supplied by reference TRBV19 and TRBJ2-5, is DGGITQSPKYLFRKEGQNVTLSCEQNLNHDAMYWYRQDPGQGLRLIYYSQIVNDFQKGDIAEGYSVSREKKESFPLTVTSAQKNPTAFYLCASSNGRGGETQYFGPGTRLLVL.

This chain joins TRBV11-2 and TRBJ2-2; the D gene is possibly TRBD1 (5 bases). V gave up 6 bases and J gave up 6 bases, with 14 bases separating them. CDR3 length equals 14 residues. In germline, CDR1 is SGHAT, CDR2 FQNNGV. The CDR3 region is CASSAFRQSGELFF. CDR3 coding DNA: TGTGCCAGCAGTGCCTTTCGACAGTCCGGGGAGCTGTTTTTT.

The chain couples TRBV6-5 to TRBJ1-5; no definite D call. The ends were cut back, 2 bases at V and 7 bases at J, with 9 bases in the middle. Per germline, CDR1 MNHEY and CDR2 SVGAGI. The CDR3 covers 13 residues. The DNA of the CDR3 is TGTGCCAGCAGTTACGGGCCGGGACAGCCCCAGCATTTT. This gives the protein CASSYGPGQPQHF.

The chain combines TRBV6-2 or TRBV6-3 with TRBJ2-4, with 12 bases lining up with TRBD2. CDR3 length equals 18 residues. V was clipped by 5 bases and J by 3 bases; unmatched bases: 11. The germline gives CDR1 MNHEY, CDR2 SVGEGT. DNA of the CDR3: TGTGCCAGCAGTACATCTAGCGGGAGGGCCCTCGACAAAAACATTCAGTACTTC. Encoded protein: CASSTSSGRALDKNIQYF.

In DNA form, the CDR3 reads TGTGCCAGCAGCCAAGGAGAAACCATGAACACTGAAGCTTTCTTT. Translating gives CASSQGETMNTEAFF. The rearrangement uses TRBV3-1 (or the pseudogene TRBV3-2) and TRBJ1-1, with unresolved D. The V gene lost 1 base and the J gene lost 0 bases, with 9 bases spanning the gap. CDR1 LGHDT and CDR2 YNNKEL come from the germline V gene (reference sequence). The CDR3 is made up of 15 amino acids.

As regards this clone: The sample carries other DNA sequences with the same CDR3. The chain carries TRBV11-2 and TRBJ1-6; D remains ambiguous. With 5 bases removed from V and 9 bases from J, the gap between germline ends came to 8 bases. CDR1 and CDR2 (germline): SGHAT, FQNNGV. The CDR3 is made up of 12 amino acids. CDR3 nucleotides: TGTGCCAGCAGCCTGGGAGGTTCACCCCTCCACTTT. Encoded protein: CASSLGGSPLHF.

The rearrangement uses TRBV3-1 (or the pseudogene TRBV3-2) and TRBJ2-3, with TRBD2 identical over 7 bases. The CDR3 length is 15 residues. Trimming at V came to 6 bases and at J to 0 bases, leaving 6 bases not matched to a gene. CDR1 LGHDT and CDR2 YNNKEL come from the germline V gene (reference sequence). The CDR3 nucleotides read TGTGCCAGCAGTCGTAACGGGGGGAGCACAGATACGCAGTATTTT. This codes for CASSRNGGSTDTQYF.

This sequence joins TRBV7-6 and TRBJ2-7; D is tentatively TRBD1 or TRBD2 (6 bases each). V was clipped by 0 bases and J by 5 bases, with 11 bases between them. Germline lookup yields CDR1 SGHVS and CDR2 FNYEAQ. The CDR3 consists of 14 residues. CDR3 loop: CASSLAAGEDEQYF. CDR3 in DNA: TGTGCCAGCAGCTTAGCGGCAGGGGAGGACGAGCAGTACTTC. Based on the CDR3 plus reference TRBV7-6 and TRBJ2-7, the full variable domain is GAGVSQSPRYKVTKRGQDVALRCDPISGHVSLYWYRQALGQGPEFLTYFNYEAQQDKSGLPNDRFSAERPEGSISTLTIQRTEQRDSAMYRCASSLAAGEDEQYFGPGTRLTVT.

The chain joins TRBV6-4 to TRBJ2-1, with 7 nucleotides matching TRBD1. Germline V lookup: CDR1 MRHNA, CDR2 SNTAGT. The CDR3 runs 16 residues. Trimming at V came to 1 base and at J to 2 bases, leaving 5 bases not matched to a gene. The chain's CDR3 is CASSDLTGWPYNEQFF. The CDR3 nucleotides are TGTGCCAGCAGTGACTTGACAGGGTGGCCCTACAATGAGCAGTTCTTC.

The chain carries TRBV20-1 and TRBJ1-1; D is perhaps TRBD1 (6 bases). The V and J ends lost 3 bases and 5 bases respectively, with 16 bases between them. Germline CDR1 reads DFQATT; CDR2 reads SNEGSKA (reference sequence). The CDR3 loop spans 14 amino acids. The CDR3 reads CSASEQGIGTEAFF. The CDR3 DNA reads TGCAGTGCTAGTGAGCAGGGGATTGGGACTGAAGCTTTCTTT.